This T cell receptor beta chain was sequenced during a study of OX40 agonist ivuxolimab in advanced cancers. Profiling relied on immunoSEQ multiplex PCR, and the TCRdb table lists in-frame clones only, not all of them. The sample comprises under 85,000 clones, roughly 84% of which are singletons, and 0.68% rests with the top ten. Trimming pared 1 base from V and 6 bases from J, leaving 12 bases between. Germline values: CDR1 LNHDA, CDR2 SQIVND (reference sequence). This CDR3 comprises 15 residues. The receptor was isolated from an adult with an advanced solid tumor such as melanoma, head and neck, liver or kidney cancer. This sequence joins TRBV19 and TRBJ2-2; TRBD1 might be the D (6 bases). The specimen comprised CD4+ or CD8+ T cells sorted from blood, sampled in a trial of the OX40 agonist ivuxolimab. DNA for the CDR3: TGTGCCAGTAGTATAGTGCGCAGGGGTCCCGGGGAGCTGTTTTTT. Translated: CASSIVRRGPGELFF.